The 23 T cell receptor beta chains presented below share a single source sample, sequenced in a study of long-term antiretroviral therapy in people with HIV. A v3.0 immunoSEQ assay was performed at survey level. Generated by immunoSEQ multiplex PCR, the TCRdb table keeps only in-frame clones and is missing some. The data hold approximately 31,000 clones, with approximately 97% observed a single time. Sample: unsorted PBMCs, taken 6.9 years after starting antiretroviral therapy. These receptors all stem from a man aged 25 to 40 with HIV.

The gene calls are TRBV9 and TRBJ2-2; a weak D match, TRBD1 (5 bases). Germline values: CDR1 SGDLS, CDR2 YYNGEE. The CDR3 runs 14 residues. V lost 0 bases and J lost 7, with 10 bases in between. This chain's CDR3 is CASSVAVGVGELFF. DNA of the CDR3: TGTGCCAGCAGCGTAGCTGTAGGGGTCGGGGAGCTGTTTTTT. The entire variable domain, with the rest obtained from reference TRBV9 and TRBJ2-2, is as follows: DSGVTQTPKHLITATGQRVTLRCSPRSGDLSVYWYQQSLDQGLQFLIQYYNGEERAKGNILERFSAQQFPDLHSELNLSSLELGDSALYFCASSVAVGVGELFFGEGSRLTVL.

The CDR3 region is CASSRVDHRHEQYF. The CDR3 DNA reads as TGTGCCAGCAGCCGGGTAGATCATCGACACGAGCAGTACTTC. The V and J genes are TRBV11-1 and TRBJ2-7; D gene unclear. CDR3 size: 14 residues. Germline loops: CDR1 SGHAT, CDR2 FQDESV (reference sequence). The V end was cut by 5 bases, the J end by 5 bases, with 16 bases between.

This clone appeared a single time. The V gene is TRBV6-6, the J gene TRBJ2-7; 10 nucleotides align to TRBD2. CDR1 MNHNY and CDR2 SVGAGI come from the germline V gene (reference sequence). CDR3 length equals 15 residues. The V and J ends lost 4 bases and 5 bases, in that order; junction bases with no gene match: 8. The CDR3 loop is CASSWLAGGGDEQYF. CDR3 bases: TGTGCCAGCAGTTGGTTAGCGGGAGGTGGGGACGAGCAGTACTTC.

This sequence joins TRBV29-1 and TRBJ1-2; D possibly corresponds to TRBD1 (5 bases). V gave up 6 bases and J gave up 4 bases, with 15 bases separating them. Germline V gene data show CDR1 as SQVTM and CDR2 as ANQGSEA. CDR3 size: 13 residues. CDR3 in amino acids: CSVRDGGSYGYTF. CDR3 in DNA: TGCAGCGTCCGGGACGGAGGGTCCTATGGCTACACCTTC.

This clone was counted once. The V call is TRBV5-1, the J call TRBJ1-6; unclear D gene. The CDR3 is made up of 13 amino acids. Trimming shortened V by 7 bases and J by 5 bases, and 10 bases separated the two germline ends. Germline loops: CDR1 SGHRS, CDR2 YFSETQ. The CDR3, as DNA: TGCGCCAGCGGAGATGAGGATAATTCACCCCTCCACTTT. Its translation: CASGDEDNSPLHF.

This clone showed up just once. The rearrangement uses TRBV7-9 and TRBJ2-1; tentative D call: TRBD2 (6 bases). CDR1 is SEHNR and CDR2 is FQNEAQ in the germline V gene (reference sequence). V lost 1 base, J lost 0 bases, and 19 bases lay in between. The CDR3 length is 19 residues. The CDR3 spells CASSLGDSGVRSSYNEQFF. CDR3 coding DNA: TGTGCCAGCAGCTTAGGTGATAGCGGAGTTAGGAGCTCCTACAATGAGCAGTTCTTC.

V and J are TRBV11-1 and TRBJ2-1; D is tentatively TRBD1 or TRBD2 (7 bases each). Looked up from germline, CDR1 is SGHAT and CDR2 is FQDESV (reference sequence). The CDR3 consists of 16 residues. Trimming shortened V by 2 bases and J by 7 bases, and 18 bases separated the two germline ends. The CDR3 DNA reads as TGTGCCAGCAGCTTAAGGGGGCGGGAGAGGGAAAATGAGCAGTTCTTC. Protein sequence: CASSLRGRERENEQFF.

This chain links TRBV7-9 with TRBJ2-2; D remains unclear. Germline V lookup: CDR1 SEHNR, CDR2 FQNEAQ (reference sequence). The CDR3 sequence is 18 residues long. Trimming removed 1 base at V and 1 base at J, with 16 bases between. The DNA for the CDR3 is TGTGCCAGCAGCTTAGGGACCCTGCCGACCCAGAACACCGGGGAGCTGTTTTTT. Its protein product is CASSLGTLPTQNTGELFF.

The chain has TRBV9 and TRBJ2-5; tentatively, D is TRBD2 (7 bases). Germline V gene data show CDR1 as SGDLS and CDR2 as YYNGEE. The CDR3 contains 13 residues. V shed 2 bases and J shed 5 bases, with 10 bases lying between them. CDR3 nucleotide sequence: TGTGCCAGCAGCGTCGGGGGGCTGGAGACCCAGTACTTC. It encodes CASSVGGLETQYF.

This clone showed up just a few times. This chain uses TRBV27 with TRBJ2-7; the D call may be TRBD1 or TRBD2 (5 bases each). V was cut by 2 bases and J by 2 bases, with 10 bases left in between. Germline lookup yields CDR1 MNHEY and CDR2 SMNVEV (reference sequence). The CDR3 length is 14 residues. DNA of the CDR3: TGTGCCAGCAGTTTAAGCGGCAGGGCCTACGAGCAGTACTTC. This sequence encodes CASSLSGRAYEQYF.

The chain combines TRBV4-2 with TRBJ2-1, with D possibly called TRBD1 or TRBD2 (5 bases each). This CDR3 spans 16 amino acids. In germline, CDR1 is LGHNA, CDR2 YNFKEQ. The V gene lost 3 bases and the J gene lost 2 bases, with 14 bases spanning the gap. Here the CDR3 reads CASSQRIRDPYNEQFF. As DNA, the CDR3 is TGTGCCAGCAGCCAGAGAATCCGGGACCCCTACAATGAGCAGTTCTTC.

The rearrangement uses TRBV19 and TRBJ2-2, with 8 bases fitting TRBD1. Unmatched junction bases numbered 6, after V lost 6 bases and J lost 3 bases. In germline, CDR1 is LNHDA, CDR2 SQIVND (reference sequence). The CDR3 has 15 amino acids. The CDR3 coding sequence is TGTGCCAGTAGCCCGACAGGGGATGACACCGGGGAGCTGTTTTTT. Residues: CASSPTGDDTGELFF.

The J gene is TRBJ2-1, the V gene TRBV4-1, with TRBD1 matching over 8 bases. The CDR3 extends over 15 amino acids. V was pared by 0 bases and J by 6 bases, with 4 bases of the junction left unmatched. Germline V gene lookup returns CDR1 MGHRA and CDR2 YSYEKL. The CDR3 nucleotides read TGCGCCAGCAGCCAAGACGGCCAGGGGGCCAATGAGCAGTTCTTC. Amino acids: CASSQDGQGANEQFF.

The genes are TRBV6-1 and TRBJ1-4, with TRBD1 identical over 8 bases. With V trimmed by 6 bases and J by 7 bases, 10 bases remained unmatched. Germline CDR1 is MNHNS and CDR2 is SASEGT. This CDR3 has 15 residues. CDR3: CASSEPGQASEKLFF. CDR3 DNA sequence: TGTGCCAGCAGCGAACCGGGACAGGCGAGTGAAAAACTGTTTTTT.

CDR3 sequence reads: CASSSIRDSQETQYF. CDR3 DNA: TGTGCCAGCAGCTCGATCCGGGACAGCCAAGAGACCCAGTACTTC. The genes are TRBV11-2 and TRBJ2-5, with TRBD1 matching over 7 bases. This CDR3 has 15 amino acids. Germline CDR1 reads SGHAT; CDR2 reads FQNNGV. Trimming took 4 bases from V and 1 from J; bases not matched to a gene: 6.

The chain couples TRBV2 to TRBJ2-2, with 7 bases fitting TRBD2. The CDR3 has 15 amino acids. J gave up 4 bases and V 0 bases, and 2 bases lay outside the gene matches. Germline V gives CDR1 SNHLY, CDR2 FYNNEI. CDR3: CASSEAGRVTGELFF. CDR3 in DNA: TGTGCCAGCAGTGAAGCAGGGAGGGTCACCGGGGAGCTGTTTTTT.

This CDR3 is CASSQGPAGSGTYEQYF. Written as DNA, the CDR3 is TGCGCCAGCAGCCAAGGGCCAGCCGGTTCGGGAACCTACGAGCAGTACTTC. The rearrangement links TRBV4-1 to TRBJ2-7; a possible D gene is TRBD2 (5 bases). This CDR3 is 17 amino acids long. Trimming removed 1 base at V and 2 bases at J, with 18 bases between. In germline, CDR1 is MGHRA, CDR2 YSYEKL.

CDR3 sequence (DNA): TGCGCCAGCAGCCAGGGGACAGGGTTGAACACTGAAGCTTTCTTT. Amino acids: CASSQGTGLNTEAFF. The chain combines TRBV4-3 with TRBJ1-1, with TRBD1 matching over 9 bases. The junction had 2 bases not matched to a gene; V was cut back by 3 bases and J by 0 bases. The CDR3 is 15 amino acids. Looked up from germline, CDR1 is LGHNA and CDR2 is YSLEER.

This CDR3 reads CASRPAGAYEQYF. The DNA for the CDR3 is TGTGCCAGCCGCCCCGCAGGGGCCTACGAGCAGTACTTC. The genes are TRBV6-5 and TRBJ2-7, with TRBD1 as a possible D gene (6 bases). CDR3 length: 13 residues. Trimming left V 8 bases short and J 2 bases short, with 13 bases between. CDR1 is MNHEY, CDR2 SVGAGI, per germline.

This clone has a single count. V and J are TRBV7-6 and TRBJ2-3, with D perhaps TRBD2 (6 bases). The V end lost 2 bases, the J end lost 1 base, and 16 bases lay between the germline ends. Germline-derived CDR1 and CDR2 are SGHVS and FNYEAQ. The CDR3 loop spans 17 amino acids. CDR3 in DNA: TGTGCCAGCAGCTTATCCTCGGGAGTTCCCCGCACAGATACGCAGTATTTT. This translates into CASSLSSGVPRTDTQYF.

The chain links TRBV30 to TRBJ1-2; tentative D call: TRBD1 (5 bases). V lost 2 bases and J 4 bases, leaving 17 bases between the germline ends. The CDR3 covers 15 residues. CDR1 and CDR2 from the germline V gene are GTSNPN and SVGIG (reference sequence). The CDR3 coding sequence is TGTGCCTGGAGTCAGCCGCCGACAGCTCGCTATGGCTACACCTTC. Protein: CAWSQPPTARYGYTF.

The chain combines TRBV29-1 with TRBJ2-2; TRBD1 or TRBD2 may be the D gene (6 bases each). CDR1 is SQVTM, CDR2 ANQGSEA, per germline. The CDR3 is 13 amino acids. Trimming stripped 2 bases from V and 5 bases from J, with 9 bases between. CDR3 in amino acids: CSVERGETGELFF. CDR3 bases: TGCAGCGTTGAAAGGGGGGAAACCGGGGAGCTGTTTTTT.

The gene calls are TRBV7-9 and TRBJ2-5; perhaps TRBD2 as D (7 bases). Trimming shortened V by 5 bases and J by 5 bases, and 12 bases separated the two germline ends. Germline CDR1 is SEHNR and CDR2 is FQNEAQ (reference sequence). CDR3 size: 13 residues. The CDR3 DNA reads as TGTGCCAGCAGCGCTTGGGGGGGCGAGACCCAGTACTTC. Its translation: CASSAWGGETQYF.